The T cell receptor (beta chain) described here comes from a study of response to subunit inactivated influenza vaccine. Overall study findings and caveats: Authors suggested seasonal influenza vaccinations each recruit few new T cells.

One entry per CDR3 protein results from TCRdb running MiXCR on the RT-PCR reads. The data show 860,000 or so distinct CDR3 sequences, 21% seen once. Regarding this clonotype: Its cognate antigen is unknown.

This sequence was found in a man in his fifties or sixties who received an inactivated influenza vaccine. The material sequenced was PBMCs from blood, taken about 5 days after vaccination.

The CDR3 nucleotides read TGCGCCAGCAGTGATCTCAGGGGGTCAGGGACTGAAGCTTTCTTT. Translated, it gives CASSDLRGSGTEAFF. This sequence joins TRBV10-2 and TRBJ1-1, with TRBD1 matching over 7 bases. The CDR3 is made up of 15 amino acids. Germline V gene sequence: CDR1 WSHSY, CDR2 SAAADI. J gave up 5 bases and V 3 bases, and 9 bases lay outside the gene matches.